This section outlines one TCR beta chain sequence together with its context. Its antigen is not identified. The length of the CDR3 is 15 residues. The ends were cut back, 7 bases at V and 3 bases at J, with 19 bases in the middle. CDR1 is GTSNPN and CDR2 is SVGIG in the germline V gene (reference sequence). The data were obtained in a study of cytomegalovirus exposure and HLA in healthy donors. Whole-study context: Early on, a data release was issued that held 80 million or so unique TCRs from HLA-typed donors. Notes on the study in general: An analysis that was carried out later associated 16,000 or so TCR beta sequences with HLA alleles at 0.05 false discovery rate. Despite most TCR sequences being rare, some public TCRs occurred in many donors.

Primers: 60 Vbeta forward and 13 Jbeta reverse. Sequencing used immunoSEQ multiplex PCR; TCRdb keeps in-frame clones, though not all of them. The data contain 160,000 or so clones, approximately 76% of them singletons. Sequencing input: PBMCs. The chain uses TRBV30 and TRBJ1-3; weak D call: TRBD1 (5 bases). This TCR came from a man in his sixties in good health and CMV-seronegative. CDR3 region: CASPRQGLFGNTIYF. DNA for the CDR3: TGTGCCTCGCCGCGCCAGGGCCTCTTTGGAAACACCATATATTTT.